These T cell receptor beta chains were read from a single sample in a study of shared T cell receptors in the human thymus. Sequencing used immunoSEQ multiplex PCR; TCRdb keeps in-frame clones, though not all of them. The sample carries about 660,000 clones, around 89% recorded once. These data also featured in a second study, about human thymus T cells.

The sequencing sample was made of thymocytes. Receptors were obtained from a boy younger than two with a congenital heart defect. Each CDR3 is given with its conserved first and last residue. Each record gives: V gene, CDR3 length, J gene, clone size, D gene, CDR3 DNA, CDR3 protein. A D gene is named only where the DNA matches it firmly. Rows may omit the clone size; those that give it use once, few, many or a size class.

TRBV5-4	15	TRBJ2-1	NA	NA	TGTGCCAGCAGCTCGGGACTAGGGGGCTTAGATGAGCAGTTCTTC	CASSSGLGGLDEQFF
TRBV19	18	TRBJ2-2	NA	TRBD2	TGTGCCAGTAGTCCCTCCCCACTAGCGGGAGGAGGAGCCGGGGAGCTGTTTTTT	CASSPSPLAGGGAGELFF
TRBV6-5	14	TRBJ2-5	NA	TRBD2	TGTGCCAGCAGTTGTCGACTAGCCCAAGAGACCCAGTACTTC	CASSCRLAQETQYF
TRBV7-2	17	TRBJ2-7	NA	TRBD2	TGTGCCAGCAGCTTAACTCCGGGACTAGCGCATTCCTACGAGCAGTACTTC	CASSLTPGLAHSYEQYF
TRBV4-1	15	TRBJ2-7	NA	TRBD2	TGCGCCAGCAGCCCCGGACTAGCGGGAGTTGTCGAGCAGTACTTC	CASSPGLAGVVEQYF
TRBV14	14	TRBJ1-2	NA	TRBD1	TGTGCCAGCAGCCAAGCAGGGGGCAAGGATGGCTACACCTTC	CASSQAGGKDGYTF
TRBV10-3	15	TRBJ2-7	NA	NA	TGTGCCATCAGTTTCTACGAGGGCTTCCACTACGAGCAGTACTTC	CAISFYEGFHYEQYF
TRBV2	18	TRBJ1-1	NA	TRBD1	TGTGCCAGCAGTGAACTATCGTACAGGGGGAGATTGAACACTGAAGCTTTCTTT	CASSELSYRGRLNTEAFF
TRBV27	19	TRBJ1-4	NA	TRBD1	TGTGCCAGCAGTCTCCGGACAGGGGATTCCGACCCAACTAATGAAAAACTGTTTTTT	CASSLRTGDSDPTNEKLFF
TRBV27	15	TRBJ1-2	NA	NA	TGTGCCAGCAGTGCAGTTAGGGGCCCTATCTATGGCTACACCTTC	CASSAVRGPIYGYTF
TRBV11-2	17	TRBJ2-1	NA	TRBD2	TGTGCCAGCAGCGTAAGGTTCCCGGGACTAGCCTACAATGAGCAGTTCTTC	CASSVRFPGLAYNEQFF
TRBV27	21	TRBJ2-1	NA	TRBD2	TGTGCCAGCAGACTTAGGGGAACCGGGACTAGGTACTCGCCTATCTGCGATGAGCAGTTCTTC	CASRLRGTGTRYSPICDEQFF
TRBV2	15	TRBJ2-2	NA	TRBD1	TGTGCCAGCAGGCCTCGGACAGGGGGGGCCGGGGAGCTGTTTTTT	CASRPRTGGAGELFF
TRBV28	16	TRBJ2-7	NA	TRBD1	TGTGCCAGCAGTCCCCTCCCGGGACAGGAAGCCTACGAGCAGTACTTC	CASSPLPGQEAYEQYF
TRBV7-9	17	TRBJ2-5	NA	NA	TGTGCCAGCAGCTTCCCGCCCCCACAGGGTCTCCCAGAGACCCAGTACTTC	CASSFPPPQGLPETQYF
TRBV4-1	16	TRBJ2-7	NA	TRBD2	TGCGCCAGCAGCCAAGGCGGGCTAGCGGGAGGAGGCGAGCAGTACTTC	CASSQGGLAGGGEQYF
TRBV27	12	TRBJ1-1	NA	NA	TGTGCCAGCGGAGGGGGGGACACTGAAGCTTTCTTT	CASGGGDTEAFF
TRBV25-1	15	TRBJ2-3	NA	NA	TGTGCCAGCAGTGACCGACAGGAGGTTCCGGATACGCAGTATTTT	CASSDRQEVPDTQYF
TRBV30	15	TRBJ2-2	NA	TRBD1	TGTGCCTGGAGTGGTCACAGGGGGCAGACCGGGGAGCTGTTTTTT	CAWSGHRGQTGELFF
TRBV25-1	16	TRBJ2-1	few	TRBD2	TGTGCCAGCAGTGACTCGGGACTAGCGGATTACAATGAGCAGTTCTTC	CASSDSGLADYNEQFF
TRBV4-3	17	TRBJ2-3	NA	NA	TGCGCCAGCAGCCAAGATTTGTGGGAGAGGGGCACAGATACGCAGTATTTT	CASSQDLWERGTDTQYF
TRBV4-3	19	TRBJ2-7	NA	TRBD2	TGCGCCAGCAGCCAAGATCCGGCCAGCGGGAGAGCCCGCTCCTACGAGCAGTACTTC	CASSQDPASGRARSYEQYF
TRBV7-2	15	TRBJ2-5	NA	NA	TGTGCCAGCAGCTACTCGGGGGGCCTTGGAGAGACCCAGTACTTC	CASSYSGGLGETQYF
TRBV18	15	TRBJ2-3	once	TRBD1	TGTGCCAGCTCAGGCACAGGGGGATTCACAGATACGCAGTATTTT	CASSGTGGFTDTQYF
TRBV19	15	TRBJ1-1	few	TRBD1	TGTGCCAGTAGTGTAGGACAGGGAATGAACACTGAAGCTTTCTTT	CASSVGQGMNTEAFF
TRBV29-1	13	TRBJ2-1	NA	NA	TGCAGCGTTGAAGTTTTTGCGCAACCTGAGCAGTTCTTC	CSVEVFAQPEQFF
TRBV27	14	TRBJ2-5	few	NA	TGTGCCAGCAGCCCGACAGTGTACCAAGAGACCCAGTACTTC	CASSPTVYQETQYF